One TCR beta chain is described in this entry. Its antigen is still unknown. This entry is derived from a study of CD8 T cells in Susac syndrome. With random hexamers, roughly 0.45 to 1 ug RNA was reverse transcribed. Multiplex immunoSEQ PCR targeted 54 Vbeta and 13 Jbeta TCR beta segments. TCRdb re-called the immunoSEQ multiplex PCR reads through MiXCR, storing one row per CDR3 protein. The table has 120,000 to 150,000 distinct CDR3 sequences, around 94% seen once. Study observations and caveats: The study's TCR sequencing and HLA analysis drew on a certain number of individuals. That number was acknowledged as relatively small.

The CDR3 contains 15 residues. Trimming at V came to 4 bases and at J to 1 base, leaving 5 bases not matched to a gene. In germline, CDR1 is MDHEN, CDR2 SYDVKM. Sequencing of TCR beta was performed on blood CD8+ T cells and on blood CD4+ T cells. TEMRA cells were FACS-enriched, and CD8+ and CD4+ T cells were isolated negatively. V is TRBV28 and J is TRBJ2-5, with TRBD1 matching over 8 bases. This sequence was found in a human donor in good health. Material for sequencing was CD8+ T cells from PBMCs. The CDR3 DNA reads TGTGCCAGCAGTTGGGGACAGGTTACCCAAGAGACCCAGTACTTC. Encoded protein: CASSWGQVTQETQYF.